These 17 T cell receptor beta chains share one sample of origin, sequenced in a study of regulatory T cells in long-lasting Graves disease. Construction of the TCR beta libraries employed iRepertoire HTBI primers in conjunction with Arm-PCR of CDR3 regions. In TCRdb, the multiplex PCR reads were re-called with MiXCR into one record per CDR3 protein. In the table there are a few hundred thousand distinct CDR3 sequences, roughly 22% of which are singletons. Time point of the sample: persistent/refractory GD, antithyroid drugs over 5 years with positive TRAb. From PBMCs, RNA was extracted and then used to make the TCR library. The starting material was peripheral blood mononuclear cells (PBMCs), obtained when the disease was refractory, from a patient treated with antithyroid drugs. Receptors originate from a female donor with Graves disease.

This clonotype was counted at least ten times. The rearrangement links TRBV7-2 to TRBJ2-5; 7 bases are a match to TRBD2. The CDR3 is 14 amino acids. The V gene's germline CDR1 is SGHTA and CDR2 FQGNSA. With V trimmed by 3 bases and J by 3 bases, 4 bases remained unmatched. For the CDR3, the DNA is TGTGCCAGCAGCTTCGGGCTAGCGGAAGAGACCCAGTACTTC. It yields the protein CASSFGLAEETQYF.

This clonotype was counted a few times. The rearrangement joins TRBV5-6 to TRBJ1-1, with TRBD1 identical over 7 bases. CDR1 is SGHDT and CDR2 is YYEEEE in the germline V gene. This CDR3 is 14 amino acids long. V shed 6 bases, J shed 4 bases, and the junction held 9 bases outside the gene matches. CDR3 region: CASTLTGDGTEAFF. The CDR3 nucleotides are TGTGCCAGCACCCTAACAGGGGATGGCACTGAAGCTTTCTTT.

This clonotype has more than one count but fewer than ten. The V and J genes are TRBV27 and TRBJ1-5, with D possibly matching TRBD1 (5 bases). Trimming took 5 bases from V and 6 from J, leaving 11 bases between them. Germline V lookup: CDR1 MNHEY, CDR2 SMNVEV (reference sequence). This CDR3 has 13 amino acids. CDR3 in DNA: TGTGCCAGCAGTATTGGAGGGGCTCAGCCCCAGCATTTT. Protein sequence: CASSIGGAQPQHF.

This clonotype has just a few counts. The gene calls are TRBV19 and TRBJ1-1; D call uncertain. The length of the CDR3 is 18 residues. Germline CDR1 is LNHDA and CDR2 is SQIVND (reference sequence). V gave up 0 bases and J gave up 2 bases, with 19 bases separating them. CDR3 protein: CASSIDGPARQANTEAFF. In nucleotides, the CDR3 is TGTGCCAGTAGTATAGATGGCCCCGCCCGGCAGGCAAACACTGAAGCTTTCTTT.

This clonotype was detected only a few times. The chain combines TRBV30 with TRBJ2-2; the D gene is possibly TRBD1 (6 bases). The CDR3 contains 13 residues. Germline-derived CDR1 and CDR2 are GTSNPN and SVGIG (reference sequence). The ends were cut back, 7 bases at V and 10 bases at J, with 19 bases in the middle. In DNA, the CDR3 is TGTGCCTTCAGAAACAGGGTGCGGGTGGAGCTGTTTTTT. Translated: CAFRNRVRVELFF.

This clonotype was counted between two and nine times. The chain uses TRBV6-1 and TRBJ1-1; D gene uncertain. V lost 7 bases, J lost 3 bases, and 9 bases lay in between. The germline CDR1 and CDR2 sequences are MNHNS and SASEGT. This CDR3 spans 12 amino acids. DNA of the CDR3: TGTGCCAGCATACAAGTCGACACTGAAGCTTTCTTT. This encodes CASIQVDTEAFF.

This clonotype was recorded at least ten times. The chain links TRBV6-1 to TRBJ2-2; TRBD2 aligns across 7 bases. The CDR3 is 17 residues long. V shed 6 bases, J shed 0 bases, and the junction held 10 bases outside the gene matches. Looked up from germline, CDR1 is MNHNS and CDR2 is SASEGT. This CDR3 reads CASRWGRAASNTGELFF. The DNA for the CDR3 is TGTGCCAGCAGGTGGGGGAGGGCCGCGTCGAACACCGGGGAGCTGTTTTTT.

CDR3 bases: TGTGCCAGCAGGGGGACAGACTTTCCACCCCTCCACTTT. It encodes CASRGTDFPPLHF. The genes are TRBV6-2 or TRBV6-3 and TRBJ1-6, with 7 bases identical to TRBD1. The V gene's germline CDR1 is MNHEY and CDR2 SVGEGT. The CDR3 is made up of 13 amino acids. The trim removed 6 bases at V and 11 bases at J, leaving 7 bases unmatched.

The chain joins TRBV12-3 or TRBV12-4 to TRBJ2-1, with 10 bases fitting TRBD2. The CDR3 is made up of 15 amino acids. Trimming at V came to 5 bases and at J to 2 bases, leaving 3 bases not matched to a gene. The CDR3 sequence is CASSRLAGAYNEQFF. The CDR3 DNA sequence: TGTGCCAGCAGTCGACTAGCGGGCGCCTACAATGAGCAGTTCTTC.

This clonotype was detected many times. The chain employs TRBV28 and TRBJ2-5; TRBD1 agrees at 7 bases. After removal of 5 bases from V and 5 bases from J, the junction contained 5 bases not matched to a gene. The CDR3 is made up of 13 amino acids. CDR1 and CDR2 from the germline V gene are MDHEN and SYDVKM. The CDR3 here is CASSDRDSETQYF. The CDR3 DNA is TGTGCCAGCAGTGACCGGGACAGTGAGACCCAGTACTTC. Combining the CDR3 with reference TRBV28 and TRBJ2-5 gives the whole variable domain DVKVTQSSRYLVKRTGEKVFLECVQDMDHENMFWYRQDPGLGLRLIYFSYDVKMKEKGDIPEGYSVSREKKERFSLILESASTNQTSMYLCASSDRDSETQYFGPGTRLLVL.

The table lists this clonotype with many counts. The chain uses TRBV7-8 and TRBJ2-6, with D tentatively TRBD2 (6 bases). The germline gives CDR1 SGHVS, CDR2 FQNEAQ. With 5 bases removed from V and 1 base from J, the gap between germline ends came to 9 bases. There are 15 residues in the CDR3. The CDR3 is CASSHGRSGANVLTF. The DNA for the CDR3 is TGTGCCAGCAGCCACGGGAGATCTGGGGCCAACGTCCTGACTTTC.

This clonotype was counted many times. The J gene is TRBJ1-5, the V gene TRBV29-1; D gene uncertain. Germline-derived CDR1 and CDR2 are SQVTM and ANQGSEA. V dropped 4 bases and J dropped 4 bases, with 14 bases sitting between them. This CDR3 is 14 amino acids long. For the CDR3, the DNA is TGCAGCGTTGTTCCAGGCGGCCCAAATCAGCCCCAGCATTTT. This sequence encodes CSVVPGGPNQPQHF.

This clonotype was seen a handful of times. The chain joins TRBV7-3 to TRBJ2-7; 13 bases line up with TRBD2. V lost 0 bases, J lost 5 bases, and 4 bases stayed unmatched. The CDR3 contains 16 residues. CDR1 is SGHTA and CDR2 is FQGTGA in the germline V gene. CDR3 sequence: CASSLTTSGGAHEQYF. DNA for the CDR3: TGTGCCAGCAGCTTAACCACTAGCGGGGGGGCCCACGAGCAGTACTTC.

Many counts were recorded for this clonotype. The CDR3 region has the DNA TGTGCCAGCAGTCTATCAACACAAGAGACCCAGTACTTC. Its protein is CASSLSTQETQYF. The rearrangement uses TRBV12-3 or TRBV12-4 and TRBJ2-5; the D is unclear. This CDR3 has 13 amino acids. Trimming left V 5 bases short and J 2 bases short, with 9 bases between.

This clonotype was counted only a few times. This sequence joins TRBV6-1 and TRBJ2-3, with 15 bases identical to TRBD2. The CDR3 loop spans 15 amino acids. With V trimmed by 6 bases and J by 6 bases, 4 bases remained unmatched. Germline CDR1 reads MNHNS; CDR2 reads SASEGT. The chain's CDR3 is CASRPGLAGGDTQYF. The CDR3 region has the DNA TGTGCCAGCAGACCGGGACTAGCGGGGGGCGATACGCAGTATTTT.

The V call is TRBV30, the J call TRBJ1-2; 9 nucleotides agree with TRBD1. Looked up from germline, CDR1 is GTSNPN and CDR2 is SVGIG (reference sequence). This CDR3 has 15 amino acids. Losses at the gene ends were 8 bases for V and 6 bases for J; bases not matched to a gene: 16. CDR3 sequence reads: CARKHGTGYYDGYTF. CDR3 DNA sequence: TGTGCCCGAAAACACGGGACAGGGTACTATGATGGCTACACCTTC.

This clonotype was counted at least ten times. This chain links TRBV7-2 with TRBJ2-5; D uncertain. Germline-derived CDR1 and CDR2 are SGHTA and FQGNSA. Deletions cut 5 bases from V and 1 base from J, with 8 bases between. CDR3 length: 13 amino acids. The CDR3 nucleotides are TGTGCCAGCAGCCCCACGGCCCAAGAGACCCAGTACTTC. Translating it yields CASSPTAQETQYF.